Below are 6 T cell receptor beta chains sequenced from a single sample in a study of response to subunit inactivated influenza vaccine. Each CDR3 protein gets one entry after TCRdb re-called the RT-PCR reads with MiXCR. This sample has about 780,000 distinct CDR3 sequences, with roughly 20% found just once. The material was PBMCs from blood, obtained 4 to 6 days after vaccination. The receptors stem from a man aged 50 to 60 who received an inactivated influenza vaccine.

This clonotype came up many times. This sequence joins TRBV7-9 and TRBJ1-2; 7 bases are a match to TRBD1. The germline V gene has CDR1 SEHNR and CDR2 FQNEAQ (reference sequence). This CDR3 comprises 13 residues. V lost 5 bases, J lost 2 bases, and 2 bases stayed unmatched. The CDR3 DNA reads TGTGCCAGCAGCGCAGGGGGGAACTATGGCTACACCTTC. It codes for CASSAGGNYGYTF.

The chain employs TRBV11-1 and TRBJ2-1; D could derive from TRBD1 or TRBD2 (5 bases each). The CDR3 extends over 15 amino acids. V was cut by 3 bases and J by 7 bases, with 16 bases left in between. Germline values: CDR1 SGHAT, CDR2 FQDESV (reference sequence). CDR3 in amino acids: CASSLEAGTWNEQFF. The DNA for the CDR3 is TGTGCCAGCAGCTTGGAAGCTGGGACGTGGAATGAGCAGTTCTTC.

The gene calls are TRBV6-5 and TRBJ2-1; D is ambiguous. The V end was cut by 2 bases, the J end by 4 bases, with 12 bases between. In germline, CDR1 is MNHEY, CDR2 SVGAGI. This CDR3 region has 15 residues. CDR3 sequence: CASSYGPEPYNEQFF. The DNA of the CDR3 is TGTGCCAGCAGTTACGGGCCGGAACCTTACAATGAGCAGTTCTTC.

This clonotype appeared many times. The chain uses TRBV20-1 and TRBJ1-1, with D unresolved. The germline V gene encodes CDR1 DFQATT and CDR2 SNEGSKA (reference sequence). Trimming removed 7 bases from V and 5 bases from J, with 5 bases in between. This CDR3 comprises 9 residues. CDR3 protein: CSVKTEAFF. CDR3 coding DNA: TGCAGTGTTAAAACTGAAGCTTTCTTT.

The chain employs TRBV18 and TRBJ2-7, with D tentatively TRBD2 (5 bases). Trimming removed 0 bases at V and 3 bases at J, with 9 bases between. The CDR3 length is 14 residues. CDR1 is KGHSH and CDR2 is LQKENI in the germline V gene. CDR3 protein: CASSPPGKGYEQYF. In nucleotides, the CDR3 is TGTGCCAGCTCACCACCCGGGAAAGGCTACGAGCAGTACTTC.

The chain recombines TRBV12-3 or TRBV12-4 with TRBJ1-5, with D possibly being TRBD1 (5 bases). V dropped 6 bases and J dropped 4 bases, with 16 bases sitting between them. This CDR3 has 15 residues. The CDR3 loop reads CASSRSGTRNQPQHF. The CDR3 DNA sequence: TGTGCCAGCAGCCGATCCGGGACCAGAAATCAGCCCCAGCATTTT.